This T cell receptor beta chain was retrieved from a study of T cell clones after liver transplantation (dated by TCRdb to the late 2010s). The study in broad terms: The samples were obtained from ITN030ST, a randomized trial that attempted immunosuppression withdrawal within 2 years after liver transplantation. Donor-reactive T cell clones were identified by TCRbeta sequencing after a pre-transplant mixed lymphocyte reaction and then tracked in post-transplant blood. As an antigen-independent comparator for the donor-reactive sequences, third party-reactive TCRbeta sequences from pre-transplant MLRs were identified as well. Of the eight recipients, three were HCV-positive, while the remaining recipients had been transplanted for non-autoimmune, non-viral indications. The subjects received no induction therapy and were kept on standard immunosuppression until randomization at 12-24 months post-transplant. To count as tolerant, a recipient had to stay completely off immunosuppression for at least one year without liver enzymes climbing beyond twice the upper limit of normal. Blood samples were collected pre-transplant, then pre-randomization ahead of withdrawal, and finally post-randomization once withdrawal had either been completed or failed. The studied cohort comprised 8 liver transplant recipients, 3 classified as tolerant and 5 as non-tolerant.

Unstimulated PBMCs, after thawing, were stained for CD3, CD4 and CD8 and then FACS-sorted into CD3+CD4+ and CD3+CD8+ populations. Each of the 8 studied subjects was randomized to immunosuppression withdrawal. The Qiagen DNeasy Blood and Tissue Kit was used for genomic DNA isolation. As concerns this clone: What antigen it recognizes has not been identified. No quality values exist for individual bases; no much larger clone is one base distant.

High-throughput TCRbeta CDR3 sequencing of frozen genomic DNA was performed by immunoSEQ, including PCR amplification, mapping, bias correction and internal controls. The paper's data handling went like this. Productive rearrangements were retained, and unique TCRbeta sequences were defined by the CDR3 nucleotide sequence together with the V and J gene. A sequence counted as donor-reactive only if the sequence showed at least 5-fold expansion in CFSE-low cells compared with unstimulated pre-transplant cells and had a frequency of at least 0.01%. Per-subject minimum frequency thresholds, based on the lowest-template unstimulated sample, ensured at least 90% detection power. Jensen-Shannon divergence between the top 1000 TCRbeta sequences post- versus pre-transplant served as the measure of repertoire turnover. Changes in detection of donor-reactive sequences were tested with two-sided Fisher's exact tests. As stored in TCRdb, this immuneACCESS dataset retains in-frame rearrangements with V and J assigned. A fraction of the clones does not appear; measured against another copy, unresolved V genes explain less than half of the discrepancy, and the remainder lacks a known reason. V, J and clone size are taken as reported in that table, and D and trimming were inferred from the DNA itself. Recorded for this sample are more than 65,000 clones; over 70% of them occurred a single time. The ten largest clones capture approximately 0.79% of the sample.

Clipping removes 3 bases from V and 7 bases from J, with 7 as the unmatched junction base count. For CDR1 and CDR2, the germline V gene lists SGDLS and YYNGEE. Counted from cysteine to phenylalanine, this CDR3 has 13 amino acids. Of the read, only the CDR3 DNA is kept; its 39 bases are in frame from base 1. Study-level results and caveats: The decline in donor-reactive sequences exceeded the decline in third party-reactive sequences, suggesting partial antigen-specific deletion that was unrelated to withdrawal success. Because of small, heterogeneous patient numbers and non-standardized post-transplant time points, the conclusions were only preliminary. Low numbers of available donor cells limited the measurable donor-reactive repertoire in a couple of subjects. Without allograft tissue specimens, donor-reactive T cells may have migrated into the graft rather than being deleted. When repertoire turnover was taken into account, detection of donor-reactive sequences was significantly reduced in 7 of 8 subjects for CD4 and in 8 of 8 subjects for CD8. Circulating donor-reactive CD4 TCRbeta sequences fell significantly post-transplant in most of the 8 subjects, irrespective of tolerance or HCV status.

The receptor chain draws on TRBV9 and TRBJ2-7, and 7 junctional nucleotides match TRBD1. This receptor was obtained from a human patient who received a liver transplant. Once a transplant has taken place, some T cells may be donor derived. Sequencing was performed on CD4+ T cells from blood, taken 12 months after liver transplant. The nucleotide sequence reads TGTGCCAGCAGCGCAAGACAGGGTAGAGAGCAGTACTTC. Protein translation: CASSARQGREQYF.